A single sample gave rise to the 3 T cell receptor beta chains below, sequenced in a study of shared clonotypes between healthy human individuals. This table comes from immunoSEQ multiplex PCR, and its TCRdb copy is limited to in-frame clones, with some not included. The data contain approximately 530,000 clones, almost 97% of them singletons. The specimen was naive CD4+ T cells sorted from blood. The subset was: CD45RA+ positively selected. These receptors were taken from a young woman in good health.

The chain uses TRBV7-9 and TRBJ2-7, with 8 bases identical to TRBD2. Per germline, CDR1 SEHNR and CDR2 FQNEAQ (reference sequence). Trimming at V came to 4 bases and at J to 9 bases, leaving 11 bases not matched to a gene. CDR3 length: 14 residues. CDR3 residues: CASSWEFSGTRQYF. The CDR3, as DNA: TGTGCCAGCAGCTGGGAATTTAGCGGGACCAGGCAGTACTTC.

The J gene is TRBJ2-1, the V gene TRBV28; D could derive from TRBD1 or TRBD2 (5 bases each). This CDR3 is built from 11 residues. V was trimmed by 7 bases and J by 10 bases, leaving 11 bases between them. Per the germline V gene, CDR1 is MDHEN and CDR2 is SYDVKM. CDR3 sequence reads: CASMGEHEQFF. CDR3 nucleotide sequence: TGTGCCAGCATGGGGGAGCACGAGCAGTTCTTC.

The genes are TRBV14 and TRBJ2-6; no firm D call. V lost 9 bases to trimming and J lost 0 bases, with 36 bases between them. Germline V gene sequence: CDR1 SGHDN, CDR2 FVKESK. This CDR3 has 23 residues. The chain's CDR3 is CAREMPAAIEVRTAFSGANVLTF. The CDR3 nucleotides read TGTGCCAGGGAAATGCCAGCAGCCATAGAAGTCAGGACGGCCTTCTCTGGGGCCAACGTCCTGACTTTC.